This T cell receptor beta chain is drawn from a study of control samples from healthy donors and cancer patients. Data came from immunoSEQ multiplex PCR; TCRdb stores just in-frame clones and leaves some out. The data show about 120,000 clones, roughly 87% seen once. Germline assignment: CDR1 SGDLS and CDR2 YYNGEE. The CDR3 loop spans 14 amino acids. The V gene lost 3 bases and the J gene lost 0 bases, with 8 bases spanning the gap. The sample was blood. The chain combines TRBV9 with TRBJ2-3, with D tentatively TRBD2 (6 bases). The sequence came from a man between 18 and 29 years old in good health. The CDR3 nucleotides read TGTGCCAGCAGCGAGGAGGGGAGCACAGATACGCAGTATTTT. Protein product: CASSEEGSTDTQYF.